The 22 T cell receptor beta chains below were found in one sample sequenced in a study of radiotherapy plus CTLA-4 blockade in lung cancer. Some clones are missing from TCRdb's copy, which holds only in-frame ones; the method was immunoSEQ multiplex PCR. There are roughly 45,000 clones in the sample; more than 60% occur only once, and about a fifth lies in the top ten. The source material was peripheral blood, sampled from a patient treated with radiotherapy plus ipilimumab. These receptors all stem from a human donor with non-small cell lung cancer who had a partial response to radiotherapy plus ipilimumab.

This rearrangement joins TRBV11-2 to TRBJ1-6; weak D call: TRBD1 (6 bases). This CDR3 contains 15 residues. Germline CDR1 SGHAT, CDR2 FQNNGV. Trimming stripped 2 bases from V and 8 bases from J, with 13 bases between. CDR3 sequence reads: CASSLQTGPYSPLHF. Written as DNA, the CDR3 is TGTGCCAGCAGCTTACAAACAGGGCCTTATTCACCCCTCCACTTT. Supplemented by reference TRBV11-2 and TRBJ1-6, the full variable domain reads EAGVAQSPRYKIIEKRQSVAFWCNPISGHATLYWYQQILGQGPKLLIQFQNNGVVDDSQLPKDRFSAERLKGVDSTLKIQPAKLEDSAVYLCASSLQTGPYSPLHFGNGTRLTVT.

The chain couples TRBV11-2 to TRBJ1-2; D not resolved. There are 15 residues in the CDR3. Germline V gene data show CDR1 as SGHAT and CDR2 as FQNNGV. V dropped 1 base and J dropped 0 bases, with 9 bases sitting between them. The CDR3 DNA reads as TGTGCCAGCAGCTTAGTGGCGAGGGCTAACTATGGCTACACCTTC. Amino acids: CASSLVARANYGYTF. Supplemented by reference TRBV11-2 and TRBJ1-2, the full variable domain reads EAGVAQSPRYKIIEKRQSVAFWCNPISGHATLYWYQQILGQGPKLLIQFQNNGVVDDSQLPKDRFSAERLKGVDSTLKIQPAKLEDSAVYLCASSLVARANYGYTFGSGTRLTVV.

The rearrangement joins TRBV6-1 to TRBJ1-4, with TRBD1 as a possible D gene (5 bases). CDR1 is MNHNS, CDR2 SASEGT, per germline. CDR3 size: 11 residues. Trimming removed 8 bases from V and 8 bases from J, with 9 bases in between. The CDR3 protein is CASDSGEKLFF. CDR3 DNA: TGTGCCAGCGACAGTGGGGAAAAACTGTTTTTT.

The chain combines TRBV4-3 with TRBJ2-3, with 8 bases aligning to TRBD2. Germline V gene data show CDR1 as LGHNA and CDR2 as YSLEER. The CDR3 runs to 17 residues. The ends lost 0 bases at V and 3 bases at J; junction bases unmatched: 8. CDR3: CASSQDASGTRTDTQYF. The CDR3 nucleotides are TGCGCCAGCAGCCAAGATGCTTCCGGGACTAGAACAGATACGCAGTATTTT.

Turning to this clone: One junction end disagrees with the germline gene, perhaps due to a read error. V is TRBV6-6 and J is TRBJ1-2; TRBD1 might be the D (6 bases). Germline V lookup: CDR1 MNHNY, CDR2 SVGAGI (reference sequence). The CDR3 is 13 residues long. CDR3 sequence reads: CASRGGAIGGYTF. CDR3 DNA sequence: TGTGCTAGCAGAGGGGGGGCAATAGGTGGCTACACCTTC.

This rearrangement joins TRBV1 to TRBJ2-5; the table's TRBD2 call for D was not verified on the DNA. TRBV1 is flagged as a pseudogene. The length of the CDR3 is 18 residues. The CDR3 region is CTTTLDEGSRVYQETQYF. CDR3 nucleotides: TGCACCACCACCCTCGACGAGGGATCGAGGGTTTACCAAGAGACCCAGTACTTC.

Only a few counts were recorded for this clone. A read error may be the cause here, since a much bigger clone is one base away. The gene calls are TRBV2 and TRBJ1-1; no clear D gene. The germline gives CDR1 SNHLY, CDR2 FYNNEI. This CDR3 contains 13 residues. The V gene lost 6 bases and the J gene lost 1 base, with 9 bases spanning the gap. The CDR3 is CASRDQANTEAFF. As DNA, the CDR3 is TGTGCCAGCAGGGATCAGGCGAACACTGAAGCTTTCTTT.

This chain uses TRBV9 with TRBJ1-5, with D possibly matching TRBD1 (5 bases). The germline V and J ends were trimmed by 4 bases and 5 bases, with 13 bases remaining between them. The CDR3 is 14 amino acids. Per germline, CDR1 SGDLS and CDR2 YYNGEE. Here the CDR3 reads CASSWGERDQPQHF. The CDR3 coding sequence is TGTGCCAGCAGCTGGGGGGAGAGAGATCAGCCCCAGCATTTT.

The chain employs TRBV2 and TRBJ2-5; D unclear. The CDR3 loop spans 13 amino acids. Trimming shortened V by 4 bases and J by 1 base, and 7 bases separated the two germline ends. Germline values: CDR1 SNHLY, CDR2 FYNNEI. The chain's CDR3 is CASSGAAQETQYF. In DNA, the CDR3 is TGTGCCAGCAGTGGGGCCGCCCAAGAGACCCAGTACTTC.

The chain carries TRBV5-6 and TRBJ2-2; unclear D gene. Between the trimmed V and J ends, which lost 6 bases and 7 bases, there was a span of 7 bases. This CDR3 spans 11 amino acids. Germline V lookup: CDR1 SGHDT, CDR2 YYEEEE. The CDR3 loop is CASTQFGELFF. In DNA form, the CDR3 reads TGTGCCAGCACCCAATTCGGGGAGCTGTTTTTT.

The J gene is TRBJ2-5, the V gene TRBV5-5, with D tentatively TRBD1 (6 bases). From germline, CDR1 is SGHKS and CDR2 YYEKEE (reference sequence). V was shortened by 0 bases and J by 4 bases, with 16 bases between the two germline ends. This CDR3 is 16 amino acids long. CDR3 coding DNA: TGTGCCAGCAGCTTGGCAGGGGCAGGGTTTGGAGAGACCCAGTACTTC. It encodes CASSLAGAGFGETQYF.

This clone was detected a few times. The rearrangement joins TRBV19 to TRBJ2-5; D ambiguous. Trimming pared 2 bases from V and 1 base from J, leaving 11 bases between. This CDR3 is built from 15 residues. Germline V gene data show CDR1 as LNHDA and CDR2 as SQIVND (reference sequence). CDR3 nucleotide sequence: TGTGCCAGTAGTATATCGAGGTTGGGCCAAGAGACCCAGTACTTC. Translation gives CASSISRLGQETQYF.

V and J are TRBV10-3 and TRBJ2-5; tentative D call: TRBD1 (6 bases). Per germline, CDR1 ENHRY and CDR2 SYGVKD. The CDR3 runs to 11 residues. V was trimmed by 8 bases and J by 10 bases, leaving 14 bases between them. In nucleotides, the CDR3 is TGTGCCATCGGGGGCCAAGGGGGCCAGTACTTC. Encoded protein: CAIGGQGGQYF.

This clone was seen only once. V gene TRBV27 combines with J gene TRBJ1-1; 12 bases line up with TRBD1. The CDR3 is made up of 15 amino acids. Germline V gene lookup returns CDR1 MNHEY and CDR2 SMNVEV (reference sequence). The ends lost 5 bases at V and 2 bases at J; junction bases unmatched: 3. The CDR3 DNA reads TGTGCCAGCAGTCCCGGGACAGGGGGCAACACTGAAGCTTTCTTT. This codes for CASSPGTGGNTEAFF.

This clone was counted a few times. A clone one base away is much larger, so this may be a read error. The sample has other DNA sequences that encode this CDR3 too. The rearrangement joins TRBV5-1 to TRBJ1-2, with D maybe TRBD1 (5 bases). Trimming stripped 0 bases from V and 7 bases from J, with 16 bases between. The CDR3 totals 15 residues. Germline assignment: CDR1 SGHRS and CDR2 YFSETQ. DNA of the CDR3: TGCGCCAGCAGCTTGGGCGGCAAGGGGCTCGCTGGCTACACCTTC. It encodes CASSLGGKGLAGYTF.

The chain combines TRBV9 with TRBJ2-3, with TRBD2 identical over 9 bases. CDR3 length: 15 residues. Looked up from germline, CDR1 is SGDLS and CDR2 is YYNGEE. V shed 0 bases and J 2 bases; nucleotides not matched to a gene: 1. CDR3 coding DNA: TGTGCCAGCAGCGTAGGACTAGCGGTCACAGATACGCAGTATTTT. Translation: CASSVGLAVTDTQYF.

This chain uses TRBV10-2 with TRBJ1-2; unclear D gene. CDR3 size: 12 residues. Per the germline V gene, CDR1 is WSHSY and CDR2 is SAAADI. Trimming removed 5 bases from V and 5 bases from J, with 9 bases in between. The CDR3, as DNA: TGCGCCAGCAGTCTAGAGGGATATGGCTACACCTTC. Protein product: CASSLEGYGYTF.

The CDR3 DNA sequence: TGTGCCAGCAGCTTAGGGAGAAATTCACCCCTCCACTTT. It is translated as CASSLGRNSPLHF. The chain carries TRBV11-3 and TRBJ1-6; D is ambiguous. The CDR3 runs to 13 residues. CDR1 is SGHNT and CDR2 is YENEEA in the germline V gene. V was clipped by 1 base and J by 7 bases, with 5 bases between them.

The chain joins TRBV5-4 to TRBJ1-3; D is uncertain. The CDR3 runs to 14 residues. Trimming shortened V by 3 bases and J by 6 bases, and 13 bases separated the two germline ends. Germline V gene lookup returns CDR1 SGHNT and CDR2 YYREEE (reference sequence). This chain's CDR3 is CASSWGGLENTIYF. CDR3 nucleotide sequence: TGTGCCAGCAGCTGGGGAGGGCTCGAAAACACCATATATTTT.

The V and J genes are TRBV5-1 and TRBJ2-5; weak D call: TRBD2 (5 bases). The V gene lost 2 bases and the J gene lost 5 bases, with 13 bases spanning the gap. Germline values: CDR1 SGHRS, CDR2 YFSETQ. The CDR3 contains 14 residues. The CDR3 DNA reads TGCGCCAGCAGCTTAATGAGGGAGAGGGAGACCCAGTACTTC. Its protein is CASSLMRERETQYF. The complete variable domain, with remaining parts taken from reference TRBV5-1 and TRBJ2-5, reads KAGVTQTPRYLIKTRGQQVTLSCSPISGHRSVSWYQQTPGQGLQFLFEYFSETQRNKGNFPGRFSGRQFSNSRSEMNVSTLELGDSALYLCASSLMRERETQYFGPGTRLLVL.

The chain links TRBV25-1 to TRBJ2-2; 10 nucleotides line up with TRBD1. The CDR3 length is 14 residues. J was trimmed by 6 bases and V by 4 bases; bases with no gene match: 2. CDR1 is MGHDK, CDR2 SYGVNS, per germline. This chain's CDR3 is CASSGDRGSGELFF. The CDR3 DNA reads TGTGCCAGCAGTGGGGACAGGGGCTCCGGGGAGCTGTTTTTT.

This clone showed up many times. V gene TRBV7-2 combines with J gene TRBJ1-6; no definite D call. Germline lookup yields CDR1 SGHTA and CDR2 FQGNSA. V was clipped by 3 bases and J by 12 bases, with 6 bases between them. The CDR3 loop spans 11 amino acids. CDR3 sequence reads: CASSFRGPLHF. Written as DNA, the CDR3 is TGTGCCAGCAGCTTCAGAGGACCCCTCCACTTT.